A selection of T cell receptor beta chains follows, all from one sample in a study of read filtering for tumor transcriptome and immune sequencing. TCRdb re-called the reads through MiXCR, storing one row per CDR3 protein. Among about 38,000 distinct CDR3 sequences, about an eighth were seen once, and the ten largest hold 25% to 30%. Sequenced: a population of CD138-negative cells sorted from bone marrow. The source is a donor at least 40 years old with multiple myeloma. CDR3s include the opening cysteine and the closing phenylalanine or tryptophan. The D gene is left open where the match is weak. The size of a clone is reported for some rows only, either as once, few or many, or as a class for expanded clones.

TGTGCCAGCAGGGGACTAGATACGCAGTATTTT,CASRGLDTQYF,NA,11,NA,TRBJ2-3,TRBV2
TGTGCCAGCAAACGGGGGGACAGGGATTCGGATACGCAGTATTTT,CASKRGDRDSDTQYF,many,15,TRBD1,TRBJ2-3,TRBV6-2/TRBV6-3
TGCAGTGCTAGCAAGTCTCCGGGCACAGATACGCAGTATTTT,CSASKSPGTDTQYF,NA,14,NA,TRBJ2-3,TRBV20-1
TGTGCCACCCGCCATCCTAACTATAATTCACCCCTCCACTTT,CATRHPNYNSPLHF,many,14,NA,TRBJ1-6,TRBV15
TGCAGCGTGGCCCGGGACAGGGGCCAGCCCCAGCATTTT,CSVARDRGQPQHF,many,13,TRBD1,TRBJ1-5,TRBV29-1
TGCGCCAGCAGTGAGTCGGGCCGAGATGAGCAGTTCTTC,CASSESGRDEQFF,many,13,NA,TRBJ2-1,TRBV10-1
TGTGCCAGCAGCTCCAACAGGGTTATCGGGGAAAAACTGTTTTTT,CASSSNRVIGEKLFF,many,15,NA,TRBJ1-4,TRBV7-2
TGTGCCAGCACCCCGCATCGGACAGTCCAAGAGACCCAGTACTTC,CASTPHRTVQETQYF,NA,15,NA,TRBJ2-5,TRBV7-6
TGCGCCAGCAGTCATGGGGACTACTCTGGCAACGAGCAGTACTTC,CASSHGDYSGNEQYF,many,15,TRBD2,TRBJ2-7,TRBV5-1
TGTGCCAGTAGTCAGGGACACCAGCAGTACTTC,CASSQGHQQYF,many,11,NA,TRBJ2-7,TRBV19
TGTGCCAGCAGCTTCACTATCGGGAGCGCCGATGAGCAGTTCTTC,CASSFTIGSADEQFF,NA,15,NA,TRBJ2-1,TRBV5-4